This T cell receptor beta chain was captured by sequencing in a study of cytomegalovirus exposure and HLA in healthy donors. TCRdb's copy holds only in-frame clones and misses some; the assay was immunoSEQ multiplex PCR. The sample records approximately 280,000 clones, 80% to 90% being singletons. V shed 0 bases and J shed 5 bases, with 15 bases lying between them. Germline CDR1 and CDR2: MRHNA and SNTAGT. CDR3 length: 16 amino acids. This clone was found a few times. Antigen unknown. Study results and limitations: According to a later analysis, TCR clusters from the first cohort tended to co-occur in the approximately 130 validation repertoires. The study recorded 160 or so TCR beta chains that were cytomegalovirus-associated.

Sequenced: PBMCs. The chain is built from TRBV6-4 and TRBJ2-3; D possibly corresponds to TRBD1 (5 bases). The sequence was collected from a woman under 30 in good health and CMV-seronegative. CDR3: CASSDSGQGDLDTQYF. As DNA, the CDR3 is TGTGCCAGCAGTGACTCTGGCCAGGGCGACTTAGATACGCAGTATTTT.